This T cell receptor beta chain was recovered during a study of T cells expressing NK-cell markers. In the study overall: Repertoire data for TCR beta were derived from sorted T cells (CD3+CD56+NKG2C+, CD3+CD56+NKG2C- and CD3+CD56-NKG2C+). General study findings and limits: Six donors had dominant NKG2C+ clonotypes that comprised roughly 1.0-8% of their CD8+ T cells.

About this clonotype itself: Its antigen is unidentified.

Germline V gives CDR1 LNHNV, CDR2 YYDKDF (reference sequence). The CDR3 has 12 amino acids. Generation of TCR beta cDNA was performed by 5'RACE template switching incorporating UMIs. TCRdb re-called the 5' RACE reads; every CDR3 protein appears as one record, without DNA. The listing contains roughly 180,000 distinct CDR3 sequences. This receptor was taken from a woman between 18 and 75 years old in good health. The sequenced sample was blood T cells: a sorted CD56 or NKG2C T cell subset, CD4+ or CD8+ T cells, or bulk PBMC T cells (not recorded which). The V gene is TRBV15, the J gene TRBJ2-3; lacking DNA, the TRBD1 call made by TCRdb goes unchecked. The CDR3 is CATSRETPPRYF.